A single sample gave rise to the 17 T cell receptor beta chains below, sequenced in a study of blood T cell repertoires in COVID-19. This table comes from immunoSEQ multiplex PCR, and its TCRdb copy is limited to in-frame clones, with some not included. The data contain 220,000 or so clones, about 82% of them singletons. Sequencing was carried out using PBMCs or T cells enriched from blood (not recorded which). The receptors shown here come from a woman aged 50 to 65 who had recovered from COVID-19.

V and J are TRBV7-2 and TRBJ2-1, with TRBD2 as a possible D gene (5 bases). The germline V and J ends were trimmed by 0 bases and 5 bases, with 8 bases remaining between them. The CDR3 totals 14 residues. Germline V gene lookup returns CDR1 SGHTA and CDR2 FQGNSA. This chain's CDR3 is CASSLALRDNEQFF. DNA for the CDR3: TGTGCCAGCAGCTTAGCGTTGAGGGACAATGAGCAGTTCTTC.

The chain has TRBV18 and TRBJ2-3; 9 nucleotides line up with TRBD2. The CDR3 is 18 residues long. V shed 1 base and J 0 bases; nucleotides not matched to a gene: 8. The germline V gene has CDR1 KGHSH and CDR2 LQKENI. In DNA, the CDR3 is TGTGCCAGCTCACCACGGTTTATCAGCGGGGGGAGCACAGATACGCAGTATTTT. It encodes CASSPRFISGGSTDTQYF.

V and J are TRBV7-2 and TRBJ1-2; perhaps TRBD1 as D (5 bases). There are 14 residues in the CDR3. Germline V CDR1 and CDR2: SGHTA, FQGNSA. Trimming took off 5 bases at V and 8 bases at J, with 18 bases between the two ends. CDR3 loop: CASSRNGGGGGYTF. CDR3 DNA sequence: TGTGCCAGCAGCCGCAACGGGGGAGGAGGCGGCTACACCTTC.

The chain recombines TRBV5-4 with TRBJ1-2; TRBD1 might be the D (5 bases). Trimming took off 3 bases at V and 0 bases at J, with 15 bases between the two ends. Germline loops: CDR1 SGHNT, CDR2 YYREEE (reference sequence). CDR3 length: 16 residues. In DNA form, the CDR3 reads TGTGCCAGCAGCTATGGGGGGGTGAGAGCTAACTATGGCTACACCTTC. This gives the protein CASSYGGVRANYGYTF.

The chain employs TRBV12-3 or TRBV12-4 and TRBJ2-1; TRBD2 matches 8 bases. The CDR3 loop spans 13 amino acids. V was pared by 6 bases and J by 5 bases, with 3 bases of the junction left unmatched. The DNA of the CDR3 is TGTGCCAGCAGAGGGACTAGAGACAATGAGCAGTTCTTC. This gives the protein CASRGTRDNEQFF.

This clone was detected once. The chain uses TRBV3-1 (or the pseudogene TRBV3-2) and TRBJ2-2, with D unresolved. This CDR3 has 13 residues. The V end was cut by 3 bases, the J end by 6 bases, with 8 bases between. Germline CDR1 LGHDT, CDR2 YNNKEL (reference sequence). The CDR3 nucleotides are TGTGCCAGCAGCCAGCTGCGGTCCGGGGAGCTGTTTTTT. Its translation is CASSQLRSGELFF.

V gene TRBV7-2 combines with J gene TRBJ2-5; D is possibly TRBD1 (6 bases). CDR3 length equals 15 residues. V was trimmed by 5 bases and J by 4 bases, leaving 17 bases between them. CDR1 and CDR2 (germline): SGHTA, FQGNSA. The CDR3 loop is CASSPQGTKGETQYF. DNA for the CDR3: TGTGCCAGCAGCCCCCAGGGGACGAAGGGAGAGACCCAGTACTTC.

The V call is TRBV5-6, the J call TRBJ1-4, with 9 bases that match TRBD1. Germline V gene data show CDR1 as SGHDT and CDR2 as YYEEEE. V trimming: 4 bases; J trimming: 3 bases; junction bases outside the gene matches: 4. The CDR3 is 15 residues long. The CDR3, as DNA: TGTGCCAGCAGCCGAAACAGGGGGCCTAATGAAAAACTGTTTTTT. Residues: CASSRNRGPNEKLFF.

V gene TRBV28 combines with J gene TRBJ1-2; 8 bases fit TRBD1. The germline V gene encodes CDR1 MDHEN and CDR2 SYDVKM. Germline trimming cut 2 bases from V and 5 bases from J; bases unmatched to any gene: 7. The CDR3 contains 15 residues. CDR3 in DNA: TGTGCCAGCAGTTTAGAGGACAGGGACCTTTATGGCTACACCTTC. Translation: CASSLEDRDLYGYTF.

The chain carries TRBV6-5 and TRBJ2-1; D is uncertain. Between the trimmed V and J ends, which lost 5 bases and 7 bases, there was a span of 15 bases. The CDR3 consists of 14 residues. Germline V lookup: CDR1 MNHEY, CDR2 SVGAGI. CDR3 DNA: TGTGCCAGCAGTCGTCCCCAGTCGTCTAATGAGCAGTTCTTC. Translation gives CASSRPQSSNEQFF.

V usage is TRBV12-5 and J usage is TRBJ2-4; D is possibly TRBD1 (5 bases). Per germline, CDR1 LGHNT and CDR2 FRNRAP. The CDR3 covers 17 residues. V was trimmed by 5 bases and J by 7 bases, leaving 24 bases between them. CDR3: CASGPLGLSTSGNIQYF. CDR3 nucleotide sequence: TGTGCTAGTGGTCCATTGGGGCTCTCTACCTCTGGGAACATTCAGTACTTC.

V and J are TRBV3-1 (or the pseudogene TRBV3-2) and TRBJ2-2; D gene uncertain. CDR1 is LGHDT and CDR2 is YNNKEL in the germline V gene (reference sequence). The CDR3 has 13 residues. V shed 2 bases and J shed 6 bases, with 7 bases lying between them. Here the CDR3 DNA reads TGTGCCAGCAGCCAATACTACCCCGGGGAGCTGTTTTTT. This translates into CASSQYYPGELFF.

The V gene is TRBV6-5, the J gene TRBJ2-7; D call uncertain. The germline CDR1 and CDR2 sequences are MNHEY and SVGAGI. Deletions cut 0 bases from V and 6 bases from J, with 12 bases between. CDR3 length: 14 amino acids. In nucleotides, the CDR3 is TGTGCCAGCAGTTACTCTACCCTCGGTGGCGAGCAGTACTTC. This gives the protein CASSYSTLGGEQYF.

The V gene is TRBV6-6, the J gene TRBJ1-1; TRBD1 might be the D (6 bases). The CDR3 is made up of 14 amino acids. Trimming pared 6 bases from V and 1 base from J, leaving 12 bases between. Germline V CDR1 and CDR2: MNHNY, SVGAGI (reference sequence). CDR3 in DNA: TGTGCCAGCAGCCGTCAGGGGCCGAACACTGAAGCTTTCTTT. Translated, it gives CASSRQGPNTEAFF.

The V and J genes are TRBV12-5 and TRBJ1-2; D is perhaps TRBD1 (5 bases). Germline V lookup: CDR1 LGHNT, CDR2 FRNRAP. V lost 4 bases and J lost 7, with 10 bases in between. The CDR3 contains 12 residues. CDR3 in amino acids: CASGSGFPGYTF. The CDR3 region has the DNA TGTGCTAGTGGTTCAGGGTTTCCTGGCTACACCTTC.

The chain joins TRBV7-3 to TRBJ2-2; 7 bases align to TRBD1. Germline CDR1 is SGHTA and CDR2 is FQGTGA. The J segment lost 7 bases and the V segment lost 2 bases, leaving 13 bases of the junction unmatched. The CDR3 totals 17 residues. The CDR3, as DNA: TGTGCCAGCAGCTTACGGGCAGGGGGTAATTCTGTCGGGGAGCTGTTTTTT. Translating gives CASSLRAGGNSVGELFF.

CDR3 coding DNA: TGTGCCAGCAGTCGCGGCACTAGCGGGACTAAGGAGCAGTACTTC. This sequence encodes CASSRGTSGTKEQYF. The V and J genes are TRBV28 and TRBJ2-7; 10 bases are a match to TRBD2. The CDR3 length is 15 residues. Germline CDR1 MDHEN, CDR2 SYDVKM. V lost 5 bases to trimming and J lost 7 bases; unmatched junction nucleotides: 11.